A selection of T cell receptor beta chains follows, all from one sample in a study of graft-versus-host responses after intestinal transplantation. This table comes from immunoSEQ multiplex PCR, and its TCRdb copy is limited to in-frame clones, with some not included. This table has some 100,000 clones, 85% to 95% appearing once. These receptors' targets are unknown. Sequencing used unstimulated CD8+ T cells sorted from spleen or lymph node cells, obtained before transplant. All receptors derive from a human donor who was the organ donor for an intestinal transplant. Each CDR3 is given with its conserved first and last residue. D genes are given only for firm matches. Only some rows state a clone size, as once, few, many or a class for expanded clones.

TRBV15,TRBJ1-2,.,.,CATSRDLEGLDGYTF,TGTGCCACCAGCAGAGATTTGGAGGGATTGGATGGCTACACCTTC
TRBV5-6,TRBJ2-7,.,TRBD1,CASSYPGQGPCEQYF,TGTGCCAGCAGCTACCCGGGACAGGGGCCTTGCGAGCAGTACTTC
TRBV5-1,TRBJ2-7,.,TRBD2,CASSIETSGTTYYEQYF,TGCGCCAGCAGCATAGAAACTAGCGGGACGACCTACTACGAGCAGTACTTC
TRBV7-9,TRBJ1-4,.,TRBD1,CASSSGQGGTNEKLFF,TGTGCCAGCAGCTCGGGACAGGGGGGGACTAATGAAAAACTGTTTTTT
TRBV19,TRBJ1-2,.,.,CASSSQGWAYGYTF,TGTGCCAGTAGTAGCCAGGGGTGGGCCTATGGCTACACCTTC
TRBV7-9,TRBJ2-1,.,TRBD2,CASTRASGPYNEQFF,TGTGCCAGCACCAGAGCTAGCGGGCCTTACAATGAGCAGTTCTTC
TRBV6-5,TRBJ1-2,.,.,CASSYSAEEVYTF,TGTGCCAGCAGTTACTCGGCAGAAGAGGTCTACACCTTC
TRBV10-3,TRBJ1-4,once,TRBD1,CAISEYGTGEEKLFF,TGTGCCATCAGTGAATACGGGACAGGAGAAGAAAAACTGTTTTTT
TRBV5-1,TRBJ2-7,.,.,CASTQAPNYEQYF,TGCGCCAGCACCCAAGCCCCAAACTACGAGCAGTACTTC
TRBV28,TRBJ1-5,.,.,CAAGDSNQPQHF,TGTGCCGCGGGGGATAGCAATCAGCCCCAGCATTTT
TRBV11-3,TRBJ1-1,.,.,CASSLSGENTEAFF,TGTGCCAGCAGCTTATCGGGGGAGAACACTGAAGCTTTCTTT
TRBV5-1,TRBJ2-2,.,TRBD1,CATADRENTGELFF,TGCGCCACCGCGGACAGGGAAAACACCGGGGAGCTGTTTTTT
TRBV11-3,TRBJ2-2,.,.,CASSPLPGELFF,TGTGCCAGCAGCCCACTCCCCGGGGAGCTGTTTTTT
TRBV11-2,TRBJ2-1,.,.,CASSFVFNEQFF,TGTGCCAGCAGCTTCGTTTTCAATGAGCAGTTCTTC
TRBV30,TRBJ1-2,once,.,CAWPKQTGRYGYTF,TGTGCCTGGCCCAAGCAAACAGGGAGATATGGCTACACCTTC
TRBV15,TRBJ1-5,.,.,CAAGQFNQPQHF,TGTGCCGCAGGGCAGTTCAATCAGCCCCAGCATTTT
TRBV13,TRBJ2-7,.,TRBD1,CASSPRDRIYEQYF,TGTGCCAGCAGCCCCCGGGACAGGATATACGAGCAGTACTTC
TRBV5-1,TRBJ2-5,.,TRBD2,CASRHLAGGAETQYF,TGCGCCAGCAGACATCTAGCGGGAGGTGCGGAGACCCAGTACTTC
TRBV27,TRBJ2-5,.,.,CASSRRLPGLQETQYF,TGTGCCAGCAGTAGAAGATTACCGGGTCTCCAAGAGACCCAGTACTTC
TRBV19,TRBJ1-1,.,.,CASSIKAGERNTEAFF,TGTGCCAGTAGTATTAAGGCAGGGGAGAGAAACACTGAAGCTTTCTTT
TRBV9,TRBJ2-1,.,.,CASSPSRVGGVDEQFF,TGTGCCAGCAGTCCGTCGAGAGTTGGAGGAGTGGATGAGCAGTTCTTC
TRBV13,TRBJ2-3,.,TRBD2,CASSPLAGGSTDTQYF,TGTGCCAGCAGCCCCCTAGCGGGAGGCAGCACAGATACGCAGTATTTT
TRBV28,TRBJ2-5,.,.,CASSSQRVGETQYF,TGTGCCAGCAGTTCGCAGAGGGTTGGAGAGACCCAGTACTTC
TRBV6-6,TRBJ2-7,.,.,CASSYGQLYEQYF,TGTGCCAGCAGTTACGGGCAGCTCTACGAGCAGTACTTC
TRBV2,TRBJ2-1,.,TRBD2,CASSDRGLAGSKQFF,TGTGCCAGCAGTGACCGTGGACTAGCGGGATCTAAGCAGTTCTTC
TRBV4-1,TRBJ2-3,once,.,CASSPTLGGADTQYF,TGCGCCAGCAGCCCAACGCTGGGGGGAGCCGATACGCAGTATTTT
TRBV6-1,TRBJ2-3,.,.,CASSEYGGVGDTQYF,TGTGCCAGCAGTGAATACGGCGGGGTGGGAGATACGCAGTATTTT
TRBV5-6,TRBJ2-3,.,.,CASSLAPGGTDTQYF,TGTGCCAGCAGCTTGGCGCCGGGAGGCACAGATACGCAGTATTTT
TRBV11-2,TRBJ2-7,.,TRBD2,CASSLGSGGSYEQYF,TGTGCCAGCAGCTTAGGTAGCGGGGGCTCCTACGAGCAGTACTTC
TRBV14,TRBJ2-7,.,TRBD1,CASSQLDRLAYEQYF,TGTGCCAGCAGCCAGTTGGACAGGTTAGCCTACGAGCAGTACTTC
TRBV19,TRBJ1-4,.,.,CASSQSTNEKLFF,TGTGCCAGTAGTCAGTCAACTAATGAAAAACTGTTTTTT
TRBV6-1,TRBJ2-7,.,.,CASSDPLRAYEQYF,TGTGCCAGCAGTGATCCATTACGGGCCTACGAGCAGTACTTC
TRBV5-4,TRBJ2-5,.,.,CASSLFRVQETQYF,TGTGCCAGCAGCTTGTTCAGGGTCCAAGAGACCCAGTACTTC
TRBV7-2,TRBJ2-3,.,.,CASSSLGLSDTQYF,TGTGCCAGCAGCTCGCTCGGACTATCAGATACGCAGTATTTT
TRBV28,TRBJ1-5,.,TRBD1,CASRYGQGELWEPQHF,TGTGCCAGCAGATACGGACAGGGCGAATTATGGGAGCCCCAGCATTTT
TRBV10-2,TRBJ2-7,.,TRBD2,CASIKASGEYEQYF,TGCGCCAGCATTAAGGCTAGCGGGGAATACGAGCAGTACTTC
TRBV30,TRBJ2-7,.,.,CAWSTTMEQYF,TGTGCCTGGAGCACTACGATGGAGCAGTACTTC
TRBV6-1,TRBJ2-7,.,.,CASSNRTGRAREQYF,TGTGCCAGCAGTAACCGGACAGGGAGGGCGAGGGAGCAGTACTTC
TRBV27,TRBJ2-1,.,.,CASSLPGLRYEQFF,TGTGCCAGCAGTTTACCGGGGTTACGGTATGAGCAGTTCTTC
TRBV5-5,TRBJ2-7,.,.,CASSLPSGDPSFLYYEQYF,TGTGCCAGCAGCTTGCCTTCAGGGGATCCGTCTTTTCTATACTACGAGCAGTACTTC
TRBV9,TRBJ2-7,.,TRBD2,CASSQAGGPNEQYF,TGTGCCAGCAGCCAAGCGGGGGGGCCGAACGAGCAGTACTTC
TRBV5-8,TRBJ2-7,.,.,CASSQDSSYEQYF,TGTGCCAGCAGCCAAGACAGCTCCTACGAGCAGTACTTC
TRBV27,TRBJ1-1,.,.,CASSPQANTEAFF,TGTGCCAGCAGCCCACAGGCGAACACTGAAGCTTTCTTT
TRBV6-5,TRBJ1-2,few,TRBD1,CASRSGQGQDGYTF,TGTGCCAGCAGATCCGGACAGGGGCAAGATGGCTACACCTTC
TRBV30,TRBJ2-7,.,TRBD2,CAGISGGTYEQYF,TGTGCCGGAATCAGCGGGGGGACCTACGAGCAGTACTTC
TRBV4-2,TRBJ2-1,.,.,CASSQERDLSTNEQFF,TGTGCCAGCAGCCAAGAGAGGGACTTGTCAACCAATGAGCAGTTCTTC
TRBV6-5,TRBJ1-2,.,.,CASSYLGAGYTF,TGTGCCAGCAGTTACCTAGGGGCTGGCTACACCTTC
TRBV5-1,TRBJ1-2,.,.,CASSFQGNGHGYTF,TGCGCCAGCAGCTTTCAGGGGAATGGACATGGCTACACCTTC
TRBV29-1,TRBJ2-7,.,.,CSVNTAYEQYF,TGCAGCGTGAATACAGCTTACGAGCAGTACTTC
TRBV7-9,TRBJ1-1,.,.,CASSLRTGGTEAFF,TGTGCCAGCAGCTTACGGACGGGGGGCACTGAAGCTTTCTTT
TRBV4-2,TRBJ2-7,.,TRBD2,CASEKMNWGGEQYF,TGTGCCAGCGAGAAGATGAATTGGGGGGGCGAGCAGTACTTC
TRBV2,TRBJ1-2,once,TRBD1,CASSGTGTGQANYGYTF,TGTGCCAGCAGTGGCACAGGGACAGGTCAGGCTAACTATGGCTACACCTTC
TRBV29-1,TRBJ2-1,.,TRBD2,CSAEGFVAGETRGDNEQFF,TGCAGCGCCGAAGGGTTCGTAGCGGGAGAGACCAGGGGCGACAATGAGCAGTTCTTC
TRBV7-6,TRBJ2-1,.,.,CASSRLGSSYNEQFF,TGTGCCAGCAGCCGACTCGGGAGCTCCTACAATGAGCAGTTCTTC